The 18 T cell receptor beta chains below all came from one sample that was sequenced in a study of CXCR3-negative and CXCR3-positive naive CD8 T cells. Study outcomes and limitations: Higher TRB CDR3 hydrophobicity marked CXCR3-positive naive cells relative to CXCR3-negative naive cells.

The authors made the TRB cDNA libraries by 5' RACE using UMI labels. TCRdb reanalyzed the 5' RACE reads and collapses them to one entry per CDR3 protein, without DNA. Its table records 140,000 to 150,000 distinct CDR3 sequences. No antigen has been assigned to these receptors. Sequenced sample: naive CXCR3+ CD8+ T cells from blood. Specified subset: CD45RO-CCR7+CD27+CD95- naive CD8+ T cells expressing CXCR3 (TNR3+). These receptor sequences come from a human donor in good health. Some clones in this sample may be carry-over from other donors' samples.

This rearrangement joins TRBV5-1 to TRBJ2-5; without DNA, the TCRdb call of TRBD1 cannot be checked. The CDR3 has 14 amino acids. Looked up from germline, CDR1 is SGHRS and CDR2 is YFSETQ. Here the CDR3 reads CASSPGTGTETQYF. The complete variable domain, with remaining parts taken from reference TRBV5-1 and TRBJ2-5, reads KAGVTQTPRYLIKTRGQQVTLSCSPISGHRSVSWYQQTPGQGLQFLFEYFSETQRNKGNFPGRFSGRQFSNSRSEMNVSTLELGDSALYLCASSPGTGTETQYFGPGTRLLVL.

The chain uses TRBV10-3 and TRBJ2-7; TCRdb picks TRBD2, but there is no DNA to check that call. The CDR3 runs 13 residues. Per the germline V gene, CDR1 is ENHRY and CDR2 is SYGVKD. The CDR3 reads CAISESELAGEYF.

The gene calls are TRBV6-6 and TRBJ2-7; TCRdb proposes TRBD2, but this gene call is untestable without DNA. Germline CDR1 and CDR2: MNHNY and SVGAGI (reference sequence). This CDR3 has 15 amino acids. The CDR3 sequence is CASSSLLGESYEQYF.

The chain combines TRBV29-1 with TRBJ2-7. Germline values: CDR1 SQVTM, CDR2 ANQGSEA. This CDR3 is built from 11 residues. The chain's CDR3 is CSGGASYEQYF.

The gene calls are TRBV28 and TRBJ2-7. Germline CDR1 MDHEN, CDR2 SYDVKM. The CDR3 runs 14 residues. CDR3: CASSFLGSSYEQYF. The variable domain in full, completed from reference TRBV28 and TRBJ2-7, reads DVKVTQSSRYLVKRTGEKVFLECVQDMDHENMFWYRQDPGLGLRLIYFSYDVKMKEKGDIPEGYSVSREKKERFSLILESASTNQTSMYLCASSFLGSSYEQYFGPGTRLTVT.

This chain links TRBV20-1 with TRBJ2-3; the TRBD1 assignment by TCRdb is unverifiable without DNA. CDR3 length equals 14 residues. The germline V gene encodes CDR1 DFQATT and CDR2 SNEGSKA (reference sequence). CDR3 amino acids: CSANGGASTDTQYF.

The V call is TRBV6-1, the J call TRBJ2-5; TCRdb selects TRBD1, and the lack of DNA leaves this call unchecked. Per the germline V gene, CDR1 is MNHNS and CDR2 is SASEGT. The CDR3 length is 14 residues. CDR3: CASSRDRDKETQYF.

The chain joins TRBV3-1 to TRBJ2-3; without DNA, the TCRdb call of TRBD2 cannot be checked. The V gene's germline CDR1 is LGHDT and CDR2 YNNKEL (reference sequence). CDR3 length: 14 amino acids. CDR3 loop: CASSERGRTDTQYF.

This sequence joins TRBV4-3 and TRBJ2-3; the TRBD1 assignment by TCRdb is unverifiable without DNA. From germline, CDR1 is LGHNA and CDR2 YSLEER. CDR3 length equals 16 residues. The chain's CDR3 is CASSQGTGVSTDTQYF.

The chain joins TRBV6-2 or TRBV6-3 to TRBJ1-4. Germline V CDR1 and CDR2: MNHEY, SVGEGT. The CDR3 runs to 16 residues. The CDR3 is CASSSESDSTNEKLFF.

The chain is built from TRBV5-5 and TRBJ2-1; no DNA is available, so the TRBD1 call from TCRdb remains unchecked. Germline loops: CDR1 SGHKS, CDR2 YYEKEE (reference sequence). There are 16 residues in the CDR3. The CDR3 spells CASSLVPTGALSEQFF.

The rearrangement links TRBV10-3 to TRBJ2-1; the TCRdb D gene call, TRBD2, has no DNA to confirm it. This CDR3 is built from 16 residues. Germline V lookup: CDR1 ENHRY, CDR2 SYGVKD. This CDR3 is CAISESISGIYNEQFF.

J is TRBJ2-1 and V is TRBV15; TCRdb designates TRBD1, a call that cannot be tested without DNA. In germline, CDR1 is LNHNV, CDR2 YYDKDF (reference sequence). The CDR3 extends over 17 amino acids. The CDR3 reads CATSREADRGPQNEQFF.

The chain links TRBV29-1 to TRBJ1-2; the D call from TCRdb, TRBD1, cannot be confirmed without DNA. CDR3 length: 15 amino acids. The germline CDR1 and CDR2 sequences are SQVTM and ANQGSEA. CDR3 in amino acids: CSVLDRVGSNYGYTF.

The V gene is TRBV29-1, the J gene TRBJ2-7. Germline V gene sequence: CDR1 SQVTM, CDR2 ANQGSEA. CDR3 length: 13 amino acids. This CDR3 reads CSVEDLESYEQYF.

V usage is TRBV5-5 and J usage is TRBJ2-5; TCRdb picks TRBD1, but there is no DNA to check that call. Germline CDR1 reads SGHKS; CDR2 reads YYEKEE (reference sequence). CDR3 length equals 14 residues. The CDR3 protein is CASSEGTGSETQYF.

The rearrangement joins TRBV30 to TRBJ2-2; the TRBD1 assignment by TCRdb is unverifiable without DNA. CDR3 length equals 14 residues. Germline V gene lookup returns CDR1 GTSNPN and CDR2 SVGIG (reference sequence). The CDR3 is CARSGTGITGELFF.

The rearrangement joins TRBV28 to TRBJ1-5; TCRdb calls TRBD1, which cannot be checked without DNA. CDR3 length: 14 amino acids. The germline gives CDR1 MDHEN, CDR2 SYDVKM. CDR3 amino acids: CASIGQVLNQPQHF. Based on the CDR3 plus reference TRBV28 and TRBJ1-5, the full variable domain is DVKVTQSSRYLVKRTGEKVFLECVQDMDHENMFWYRQDPGLGLRLIYFSYDVKMKEKGDIPEGYSVSREKKERFSLILESASTNQTSMYLCASIGQVLNQPQHFGDGTRLSIL.